This is a list of T cell receptor beta chains from one sample in a study of neurological immune-mediated disorders. TCRdb re-called the 5' RACE reads with MiXCR, one entry per CDR3 protein. The sample records 55,000 to 75,000 distinct CDR3 sequences, approximately 5.1% being singletons. Sequenced: PBMCs. Every receptor here comes from a human donor with multiple sclerosis. The donor label of this sample is uncertain. The CDR3 runs from the conserved cysteine through the conserved F or W. A D gene is named only where the DNA matches it firmly. For some rows the clone size is stated as once, few or many, or as a class when expanded; others skip it.

abundance,j_gene,d_gene,v_gene,CDR3nt,CDR3aa
NA,TRBJ1-1,NA,TRBV7-6,TGTGCCAGCAGCCCTAACGGCGATTTTATGAACACTGAAGCTTTCTTT,CASSPNGDFMNTEAFF
few,TRBJ2-7,NA,TRBV29-1,TGCAGCGTCGGAGGGTCCCCTTCCTACGAGCAGTACTTC,CSVGGSPSYEQYF
many,TRBJ2-5,NA,TRBV7-8,TGTGCCAGCAGCTTTGGACAGGCGGCGGGGGAGACCCAGTACTTC,CASSFGQAAGETQYF
many,TRBJ2-1,TRBD2,TRBV5-1,TGCGCCAGCAGCTCTCAGCGGGGAGGGAATGAGCAGTTCTTC,CASSSQRGGNEQFF
many,TRBJ2-1,NA,TRBV20-1,TGCAGTGTTGAGTGGGGGCCCTACAATGAGCAGTTCTTC,CSVEWGPYNEQFF
many,TRBJ2-1,TRBD2,TRBV10-3,TGTGCCATCAGTGAGCCGCCTCCGGGGGGGCGCTACAATGAGCAGTTCTTC,CAISEPPPGGRYNEQFF
many,TRBJ1-4,TRBD1,TRBV20-1,TGCAGTGCTAGCAAGGGGGCCTATGAAAAACTGTTTTTT,CSASKGAYEKLFF
many,TRBJ2-1,TRBD2,TRBV3-1,TGTGCCAGCAGCCCCCGACTAGCGGGGGGGCCCGTCTACAATGAGCAGTTCTTC,CASSPRLAGGPVYNEQFF
many,TRBJ2-2,NA,TRBV7-6,TGTGCCAGCACCGGTCGGGGCGGAAGACTCTCCGGGGAGCTGTTTTTT,CASTGRGGRLSGELFF
many,TRBJ2-7,NA,TRBV5-1,TGCGCCAGCAGCTGGGTCGGGTTGAGCGAGCAGTACTTC,CASSWVGLSEQYF
many,TRBJ2-4,NA,TRBV3-1,TGTGCCAGCAGCCAAAGGGGGGGGCCTCCCATTCAGTACTTC,CASSQRGGPPIQYF
many,TRBJ2-1,NA,TRBV5-1,TGCGCCAGCAGCTTGGAACGGAGCTCCTACAATGAGCAGTTCTTC,CASSLERSSYNEQFF
many,TRBJ2-2,NA,TRBV29-1,TGCAGCGTTGAAGTCCCGACAGCTTACACCGGGGAGCTGTTTTTT,CSVEVPTAYTGELFF
many,TRBJ1-4,NA,TRBV20-1,TGCAGTGCTAGATCCCGAGGGGAGGGTGAAAAACTGTTTTTT,CSARSRGEGEKLFF
many,TRBJ2-1,NA,TRBV20-1,TGCAGTGCTAGAGATATCATAGCTAGCGCTAATGAGCAGTTCTTC,CSARDIIASANEQFF
few,TRBJ2-1,TRBD2,TRBV30,TGTGCCTGGAGTGTAGCGGGGCGGTACAATGAGCAGTTCTTC,CAWSVAGRYNEQFF
few,TRBJ2-1,TRBD1,TRBV5-4,TGTGCCAGCAGCGCGGGGACAGGCCCTTACAATGAGCAGTTCTTC,CASSAGTGPYNEQFF
many,TRBJ2-7,NA,TRBV5-1,TGCGCCAGCAGCGAGGGACTGTATTCGCACGAGCAGTACTTC,CASSEGLYSHEQYF
few,TRBJ1-1,TRBD1,TRBV3-1,TGTGCCAGCAGCCCTGACAGGGGCTCTGAAGCTTTCTTT,CASSPDRGSEAFF
NA,TRBJ2-7,NA,TRBV29-1,TGCAGCGTTGGACAGCCCAGCTCCTACGAGCAGTACTTC,CSVGQPSSYEQYF
many,TRBJ1-2,NA,TRBV3-1,TGTGCCAGCAGCCACTTCCCAAACCCGGACTATGGCTACACCTTC,CASSHFPNPDYGYTF
many,TRBJ2-3,NA,TRBV10-3,TGTGCCATCTCCCCCGGGGATAGGGCAGATACGCAGTATTTT,CAISPGDRADTQYF
many,TRBJ1-4,NA,TRBV10-3,TGTGCCATCAGTGAGTCGTCCGTCGGCATACCTGAAAAACTGTTTTTT,CAISESSVGIPEKLFF